The 16 T cell receptor beta chains below all came from one sample that was sequenced in a study of blood T cell repertoires in COVID-19. Generated by immunoSEQ multiplex PCR, the TCRdb table keeps only in-frame clones and is missing some. The data hold about 430,000 clones, with over 85% observed a single time. Input material: peripheral blood. Source of these receptors: a man aged 18 to 35 with COVID-19, enrolled during active disease.

V and J are TRBV27 and TRBJ1-3; D ambiguous. This CDR3 region has 16 residues. V lost 8 bases to trimming and J lost 0 bases, with 17 bases between them. CDR1 and CDR2 (germline): MNHEY, SMNVEV (reference sequence). The CDR3 region is CASQTLRGVSGNTIYF. CDR3 DNA: TGTGCCAGCCAAACCTTACGGGGAGTCTCTGGAAACACCATATATTTT.

V usage is TRBV9 and J usage is TRBJ2-2, with D tentatively TRBD2 (5 bases). This CDR3 region has 13 residues. CDR1 and CDR2 from the germline V gene are SGDLS and YYNGEE. V was shortened by 4 bases and J by 7 bases, with 11 bases between the two germline ends. CDR3 sequence (DNA): TGTGCCAGCAGCCCGACTAATCTCGGGGAGCTGTTTTTT. This codes for CASSPTNLGELFF.

The chain joins TRBV5-4 to TRBJ2-1; 7 bases line up with TRBD2. The CDR3 is made up of 12 amino acids. Germline CDR1 and CDR2: SGHNT and YYREEE (reference sequence). Losses at the gene ends were 3 bases for V and 7 bases for J; bases not matched to a gene: 1. The CDR3 spells CASSWGGNEQFF. In nucleotides, the CDR3 is TGTGCCAGCAGCTGGGGGGGAAATGAGCAGTTCTTC.

J is TRBJ2-7 and V is TRBV7-9; possibly TRBD2 for D (6 bases). This CDR3 has 16 residues. Trimming cost V 4 bases and J 3 bases, with 19 bases left between them. Germline V CDR1 and CDR2: SEHNR, FQNEAQ (reference sequence). CDR3: CASSSEAGTWIYEQYF. The CDR3 DNA sequence: TGTGCCAGCAGCTCTGAGGCGGGGACTTGGATCTACGAGCAGTACTTC.

V is TRBV19 and J is TRBJ1-1; unclear D gene. Germline V lookup: CDR1 LNHDA, CDR2 SQIVND (reference sequence). This CDR3 is 12 amino acids long. V lost 6 bases to trimming and J lost 3 bases, with 8 bases between them. The CDR3 loop is CASSLSYTEAFF. The DNA of the CDR3 is TGTGCCAGTAGCCTAAGTTACACTGAAGCTTTCTTT. The full variable domain, completed using reference TRBV19 and TRBJ1-1, is DGGITQSPKYLFRKEGQNVTLSCEQNLNHDAMYWYRQDPGQGLRLIYYSQIVNDFQKGDIAEGYSVSREKKESFPLTVTSAQKNPTAFYLCASSLSYTEAFFGQGTRLTVV.

J is TRBJ1-5 and V is TRBV27; D perhaps matches TRBD1 (6 bases). The CDR3 length is 14 residues. V lost 6 bases and J 5 bases, leaving 14 bases between the germline ends. CDR1 and CDR2 from the germline V gene are MNHEY and SMNVEV (reference sequence). The CDR3 is CASSPTTGYQPQHF. CDR3 nucleotides: TGTGCCAGCAGCCCTACGACAGGTTATCAGCCCCAGCATTTT.

This chain joins TRBV6-1 and TRBJ2-5, with 9 bases fitting TRBD2. This CDR3 contains 17 residues. The ends lost 0 bases at V and 3 bases at J; junction bases unmatched: 8. Germline V gene lookup returns CDR1 MNHNS and CDR2 SASEGT. The CDR3 DNA reads TGTGCCAGCAGTGAAGCTCTTGCGGGAGGGCCGGAAGAGACCCAGTACTTC. This sequence encodes CASSEALAGGPEETQYF.

The chain employs TRBV7-6 and TRBJ2-1, with unresolved D. Germline V gives CDR1 SGHVS, CDR2 FNYEAQ. V lost 2 bases to trimming and J lost 0 bases, with 8 bases between them. This CDR3 has 15 amino acids. The CDR3 loop is CASSLSHYSYNEQFF. The DNA for the CDR3 is TGTGCCAGCAGCTTATCGCACTACTCCTACAATGAGCAGTTCTTC. Combining the CDR3 with reference TRBV7-6 and TRBJ2-1 gives the whole variable domain GAGVSQSPRYKVTKRGQDVALRCDPISGHVSLYWYRQALGQGPEFLTYFNYEAQQDKSGLPNDRFSAERPEGSISTLTIQRTEQRDSAMYRCASSLSHYSYNEQFFGPGTRLTVL.

V is TRBV19 and J is TRBJ1-1, with TRBD1 identical over 8 bases. This CDR3 spans 16 amino acids. The ends lost 2 bases at V and 1 base at J; junction bases unmatched: 6. CDR1 and CDR2 (germline): LNHDA, SQIVND (reference sequence). CDR3 DNA: TGTGCCAGTAGTATATGGACAGGGAGGAGGAACACTGAAGCTTTCTTT. Translated: CASSIWTGRRNTEAFF. Based on the CDR3 plus reference TRBV19 and TRBJ1-1, the full variable domain is DGGITQSPKYLFRKEGQNVTLSCEQNLNHDAMYWYRQDPGQGLRLIYYSQIVNDFQKGDIAEGYSVSREKKESFPLTVTSAQKNPTAFYLCASSIWTGRRNTEAFFGQGTRLTVV.

CDR3 sequence: CASSSGTTYGYTF. The CDR3 DNA reads TGTGCCAGCAGTTCCGGGACTACTTATGGCTACACCTTC. The rearrangement uses TRBV6-5 and TRBJ1-2; TRBD1 might be the D (5 bases). V lost 4 bases, J lost 5 bases, and 11 bases lay in between. Germline lookup yields CDR1 MNHEY and CDR2 SVGAGI. CDR3 length equals 13 residues.

The V gene is TRBV5-1, the J gene TRBJ2-7; 13 nucleotides line up with TRBD2. The V gene end was trimmed by 4 bases and the J gene end by 3 bases; junction bases not matched to a gene: 1. In germline, CDR1 is SGHRS, CDR2 YFSETQ. The CDR3 totals 14 residues. The CDR3: CASSGLAGDYEQYF. The CDR3 nucleotides are TGCGCCAGCAGCGGACTAGCGGGAGACTACGAGCAGTACTTC.

This clone came up once. Other DNA sequences within the sample encode an identical CDR3. The rearrangement uses TRBV3-1 (or the pseudogene TRBV3-2) and TRBJ1-1; D is perhaps TRBD1 (5 bases). CDR1 is LGHDT and CDR2 is YNNKEL in the germline V gene (reference sequence). The CDR3 loop spans 14 amino acids. V lost 1 base and J 1 base, leaving 7 bases between the germline ends. As DNA, the CDR3 is TGTGCCAGCAGCCAAGTCCAGGGGAACACTGAAGCTTTCTTT. This translates into CASSQVQGNTEAFF.

This rearrangement joins TRBV5-1 to TRBJ2-7, with 10 bases fitting TRBD1. The V gene's germline CDR1 is SGHRS and CDR2 YFSETQ. V shed 7 bases and J 5 bases; nucleotides not matched to a gene: 18. This CDR3 contains 17 residues. The CDR3 sequence: CASGNWGQGRSINEQYF. As DNA, the CDR3 is TGCGCCAGCGGGAATTGGGGACAGGGGAGGTCTATTAACGAGCAGTACTTC.

J is TRBJ2-1 and V is TRBV9; 8 bases line up with TRBD2. CDR1 is SGDLS, CDR2 YYNGEE, per germline. The junction had 8 bases not matched to a gene; V was cut back by 2 bases and J by 4 bases. This CDR3 contains 16 residues. The CDR3 region has the DNA TGTGCCAGCAGCGTGAATAGCGGGGAGCTTTACAATGAGCAGTTCTTC. Translation: CASSVNSGELYNEQFF. Full variable domain (rest looked up from reference TRBV9 and TRBJ2-1): DSGVTQTPKHLITATGQRVTLRCSPRSGDLSVYWYQQSLDQGLQFLIQYYNGEERAKGNILERFSAQQFPDLHSELNLSSLELGDSALYFCASSVNSGELYNEQFFGPGTRLTVL.

The V gene is TRBV5-1, the J gene TRBJ2-3; 8 bases map to TRBD2. With V trimmed by 3 bases and J by 1 base, 4 bases remained unmatched. CDR1 and CDR2 from the germline V gene are SGHRS and YFSETQ. The CDR3 totals 15 residues. The CDR3 sequence: CASSYMTSGTDTQYF. The CDR3 nucleotides read TGCGCCAGCAGCTATATGACTAGCGGCACAGATACGCAGTATTTT.

The chain joins TRBV6-5 to TRBJ1-4; D is perhaps TRBD1 (5 bases). Trimming took off 0 bases at V and 7 bases at J, with 9 bases between the two ends. Germline V gene sequence: CDR1 MNHEY, CDR2 SVGAGI. The CDR3 sequence is 14 residues long. The CDR3 DNA sequence: TGTGCCAGCAGTTACTCGTTCAGGGCTGAAAAACTGTTTTTT. Translating gives CASSYSFRAEKLFF.